Detailed here is one T cell receptor beta chain. Original methodology: Using reference gene primer amplification, nucleated cell counts were estimated. The method was immunoSEQ multiplex PCR; TCRdb's version includes in-frame clones alone and lacks a portion of them. The V and J calls and clone size come from that table; D and trimming were worked out from the DNA. Among around 460,000 clones listed, about 87% were seen once. This entry comes from a study of blood T cell repertoires in COVID-19. Study-level background: The United States, Italy and Spain supplied acute and convalescent COVID-19 samples. PBMCs, B-cell-depleted T cells, or T cells provided the cDNA or gDNA that made up the material.

Seattle patient enrollment occurred during active infection, with longitudinal follow-up thereafter. The receptor comes from a man aged 18 to 29 with COVID-19, enrolled during active disease. Sample: peripheral blood.

CDR3: CASSLGTRYEQYF. Here the CDR3 DNA reads TGCGCCAGCAGCTTGGGGACTCGATACGAGCAGTACTTC. The gene calls are TRBV5-1 and TRBJ2-7, with a weak D call TRBD2 (5 bases). Germline V gene lookup returns CDR1 SGHRS and CDR2 YFSETQ. The CDR3 contains 13 residues. Trimming took off 0 bases at V and 4 bases at J, with 8 bases between the two ends.